This TCR beta chain was sequenced in a study of blood T cell repertoires in COVID-19. V was clipped by 0 bases and J by 1 base; unmatched bases: 4. CDR1 SGHDT and CDR2 YYEEEE come from the germline V gene. The CDR3 extends over 15 amino acids. The authors' processing: The assay estimated nucleated cells by amplifying reference gene primers. Libraries were prepared by immunoSEQ multiplex PCR; TCRdb keeps only in-frame clonotypes and omits some of them. V and J calls and clone size are as listed in that table; D and trimming were resolved from the DNA. The table records 290,000 or so clones, about 90% of them present only once.

This TCR was recovered from a man in his late teens or twenties with active or convalescent COVID-19. The source material was peripheral blood. V and J are TRBV5-6 and TRBJ2-7; 7 nucleotides align to TRBD2. In nucleotides, the CDR3 is TGTGCCAGCAGCTTGGTGCGGGGGACGTCCTACGAGCAGTACTTC. Its protein is CASSLVRGTSYEQYF. The full variable domain, its missing parts supplied by reference TRBV5-6 and TRBJ2-7, is DAGVTQSPTHLIKTRGQQVTLRCSPKSGHDTVSWYQQALGQGPQFIFQYYEEEERQRGNFPDRFSGHQFPNYSSELNVNALLLGDSALYLCASSLVRGTSYEQYFGPGTRLTVT.